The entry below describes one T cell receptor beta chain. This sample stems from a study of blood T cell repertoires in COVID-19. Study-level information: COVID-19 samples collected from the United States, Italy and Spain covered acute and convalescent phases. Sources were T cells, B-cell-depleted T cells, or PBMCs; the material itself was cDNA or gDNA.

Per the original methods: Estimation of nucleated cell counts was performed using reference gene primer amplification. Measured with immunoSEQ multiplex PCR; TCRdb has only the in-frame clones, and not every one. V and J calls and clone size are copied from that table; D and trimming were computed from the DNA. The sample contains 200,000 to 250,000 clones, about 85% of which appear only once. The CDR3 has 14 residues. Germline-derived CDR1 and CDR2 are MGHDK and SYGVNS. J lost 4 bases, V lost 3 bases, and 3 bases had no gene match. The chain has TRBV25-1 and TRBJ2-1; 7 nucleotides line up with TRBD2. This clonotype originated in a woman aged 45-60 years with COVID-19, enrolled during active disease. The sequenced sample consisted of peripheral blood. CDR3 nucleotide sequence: TGTGCCAGCAGTGACTTGGGACTATACAATGAGCAGTTCTTC. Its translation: CASSDLGLYNEQFF.